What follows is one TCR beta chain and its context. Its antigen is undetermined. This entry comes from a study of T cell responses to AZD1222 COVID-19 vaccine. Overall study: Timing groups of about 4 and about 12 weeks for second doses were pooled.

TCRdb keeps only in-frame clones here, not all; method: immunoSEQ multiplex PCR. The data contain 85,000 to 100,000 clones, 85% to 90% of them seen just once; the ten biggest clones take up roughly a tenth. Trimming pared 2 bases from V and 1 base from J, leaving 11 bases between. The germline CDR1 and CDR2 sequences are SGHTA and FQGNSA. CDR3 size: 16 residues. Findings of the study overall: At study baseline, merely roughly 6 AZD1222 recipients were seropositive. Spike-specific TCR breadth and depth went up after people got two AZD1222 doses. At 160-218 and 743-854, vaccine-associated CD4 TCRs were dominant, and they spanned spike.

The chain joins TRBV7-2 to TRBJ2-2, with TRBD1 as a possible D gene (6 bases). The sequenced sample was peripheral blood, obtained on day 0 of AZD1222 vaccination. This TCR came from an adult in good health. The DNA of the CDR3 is TGTGCCAGCAGCTTAAGACAGGTTGGGAACACCGGGGAGCTGTTTTTT. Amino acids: CASSLRQVGNTGELFF.